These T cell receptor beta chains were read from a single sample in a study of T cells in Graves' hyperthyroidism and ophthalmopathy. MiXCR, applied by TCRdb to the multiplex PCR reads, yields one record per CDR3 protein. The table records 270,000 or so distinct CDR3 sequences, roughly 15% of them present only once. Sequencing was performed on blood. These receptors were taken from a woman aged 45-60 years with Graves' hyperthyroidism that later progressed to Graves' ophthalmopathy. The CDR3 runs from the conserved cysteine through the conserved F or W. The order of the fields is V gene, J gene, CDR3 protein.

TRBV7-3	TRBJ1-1	CASSNPTGGNTEAFF
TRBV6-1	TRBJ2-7	CASSPTGWYEQYF
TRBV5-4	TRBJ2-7	CASSPRTSGYEQYF
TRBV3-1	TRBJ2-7	CASSLALAYEQYF
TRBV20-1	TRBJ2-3	CSARDREMSTDTQYF
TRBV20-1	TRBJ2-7	CSARISGYEQYF
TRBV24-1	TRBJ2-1	CATSDTTSGRASPGDEQFF
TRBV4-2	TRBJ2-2	CASSQEFGNTGELFF
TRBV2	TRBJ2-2	CASDRDRGTGELFF
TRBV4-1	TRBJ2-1	CASSQVRKDEQFF
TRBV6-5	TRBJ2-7	CASSYSPGTGTYEQYF
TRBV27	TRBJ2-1	CASSLSEGLAGYRSYNEQFF
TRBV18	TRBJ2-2	CASGVGGNTGELFF
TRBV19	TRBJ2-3	CASSTSGTSGSNTQYF
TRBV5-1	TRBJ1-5	CASSLGGNGQPQHF
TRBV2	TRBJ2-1	CASRRGGYNEQFF
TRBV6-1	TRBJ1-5	CASSPGTVNQPQHF
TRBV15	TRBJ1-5	CATSGRYSNQPQHF
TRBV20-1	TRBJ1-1	CSACEGGDTEAFF
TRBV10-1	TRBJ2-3	CASSAWTASSTDTQYF
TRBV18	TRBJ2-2	CASSPWRTGELFF
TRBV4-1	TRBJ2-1	CASSQDNRGNEQFF
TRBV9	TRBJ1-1	CASSVNSGNTEAFF
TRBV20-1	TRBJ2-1	CSAFQPDRGYNEQFF
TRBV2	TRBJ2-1	CASSESPGGGNEQFF
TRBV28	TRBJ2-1	CASGKSSYNEQFF
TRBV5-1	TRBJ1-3	CASSYKQGSLSGNTIYF
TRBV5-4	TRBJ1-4	CASSLVTTGVNEKLFF
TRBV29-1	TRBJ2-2	CSVAGYRDGGELFF
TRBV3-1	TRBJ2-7	CASSPRVAGPYEQYF
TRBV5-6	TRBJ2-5	CASSLDRTGLGETQYF
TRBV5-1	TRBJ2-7	CASALGQGFYEQYF
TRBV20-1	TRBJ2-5	CSASGRTSFQETQYF
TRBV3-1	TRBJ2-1	CASSRTTGGRGNEQFF
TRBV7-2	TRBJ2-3	CASSLWAGQTDTQYF
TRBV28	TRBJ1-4	CASSSGTGHEKLFF